Listed here is a single T cell receptor (beta chain). Primers for the PCR totalled 60 Vbeta and 13 Jbeta. Using immunoSEQ multiplex PCR, the repertoire was profiled, and TCRdb retains in-frame clones only, with some absent. The table has about 190,000 clones, around 87% seen once. This entry is derived from a study of cytomegalovirus exposure and HLA in healthy donors. The CDR3 is 15 residues long. CDR1 is MNHNS and CDR2 is SASEGT in the germline V gene. V trimming: 8 bases; J trimming: 7 bases; junction bases outside the gene matches: 12. The TCR sequence derives from a man aged 25 to 40 in good health and CMV-seronegative. J is TRBJ1-5 and V is TRBV6-1, with TRBD1 matching over 9 bases. Sequenced input: PBMCs. The CDR3 nucleotides read TGTGCCAGCGTCCGGGACAGGGCTGTCGAGCAGCCCCAGCATTTT. Amino acid sequence: CASVRDRAVEQPQHF.